These T cell receptor beta chains were read from a single sample in a study of early stage breast cancer tumors. TCRdb keeps only in-frame clones here, not all; method: immunoSEQ multiplex PCR. Of tens of thousands of clones in the sample, approximately 80% were seen once. Sequencing was performed on blood. The receptors shown here come from a person aged 55 to 75 with breast cancer. CDR3s include the opening cysteine and the closing phenylalanine or tryptophan. D genes are given only for firm matches. Only some rows state a clone size, as once, few, many or a class for expanded clones.

j_gene | d_gene | v_gene | abundance | CDR3aa | CDR3nt
TRBJ1-6 | . | TRBV11-2 | . | CASSSSAGIYNSPLHF | TGTGCCAGCAGCTCGTCGGCGGGGATCTATAATTCACCCCTCCACTTT
TRBJ2-7 | . | TRBV7-8 | . | CASSLNSRYEQYF | TGTGCCAGCAGCTTAAATAGCCGCTACGAGCAGTACTTC
TRBJ2-1 | . | TRBV18 | few | CASSLTSIHEQFF | TGTGCCAGCTCACTGACTAGTATACATGAGCAGTTCTTC
TRBJ1-3 | . | TRBV5-4 | . | CASSLPPFRRDLNNGTIYF | TGTGCCAGCAGCTTGCCACCATTTAGGCGGGACCTCAACAACGGTACCATATATTTT
TRBJ2-1 | . | TRBV5-6 | . | CASTNTWGVSSSYNEQFF | TGTGCCAGCACCAATACCTGGGGGGTCTCTAGCTCCTACAATGAGCAGTTCTTC
TRBJ1-1 | . | TRBV11-2 | . | CASTKGVNTEAFF | TGTGCCAGTACTAAGGGGGTGAACACTGAAGCTTTCTTT
TRBJ2-3 | . | TRBV4-3 | few | CASSQRREADTQYF | TGCGCCAGCAGCCAACGCAGGGAGGCGGATACGCAGTATTTT
TRBJ1-5 | TRBD1 | TRBV28 | . | CASRDRRYTKGQPQHF | TGTGCCAGCAGGGACAGGAGGTACACAAAGGGGCAGCCCCAGCATTTT
TRBJ2-3 | TRBD1 | TRBV5-1 | . | CASSSGTGRDTQYF | TGCGCCAGCAGCTCCGGGACAGGGAGAGATACGCAGTATTTT
TRBJ1-6 | . | TRBV7-2 | . | CASSEEVNSPLHF | TGTGCCAGCAGCGAGGAAGTGAATTCACCCCTCCACTTT